A single sample is the source of the 31 T cell receptor beta chains below, sequenced in a study of control samples from healthy donors and cancer patients. The method was immunoSEQ multiplex PCR; TCRdb's version includes in-frame clones alone and lacks a portion of them. This sample has about 80,000 clones, with around nine tenths found just once. The specimen sequenced was blood. The receptors originated from a woman aged 50 to 60 in good health.

The gene calls are TRBV5-1 and TRBJ2-7; D is unclear. The germline V and J ends were trimmed by 0 bases and 4 bases, with 11 bases remaining between them. The CDR3 covers 14 residues. CDR1 is SGHRS, CDR2 YFSETQ, per germline. The CDR3 loop is CASSLAGEVYEQYF. For the CDR3, the DNA is TGCGCCAGCAGCTTGGCCGGTGAAGTATACGAGCAGTACTTC.

The V and J genes are TRBV2 and TRBJ1-2; unclear D gene. The germline V gene encodes CDR1 SNHLY and CDR2 FYNNEI. This CDR3 is built from 11 residues. V was trimmed by 4 bases and J by 8 bases, leaving 8 bases between them. CDR3 DNA sequence: TGTGCCAGCAGTGCTACGGGGGGCTACACCTTC. Translating gives CASSATGGYTF.

The V call is TRBV9, the J call TRBJ1-3, with D perhaps matching TRBD1 (6 bases). Trimming took 4 bases from V and 9 from J, leaving 20 bases between them. This CDR3 spans 15 amino acids. CDR1 is SGDLS and CDR2 is YYNGEE in the germline V gene. In DNA form, the CDR3 reads TGTGCCAGCAGCTCGGGACAAGGGGAAGGGGGCACCATATATTTT. It codes for CASSSGQGEGGTIYF.

V usage is TRBV7-7 and J usage is TRBJ1-1; D is unresolved. The germline gives CDR1 SSHAT, CDR2 FNYEAQ (reference sequence). The germline V and J ends were trimmed by 2 bases and 2 bases, with 6 bases remaining between them. The CDR3 has 13 residues. CDR3 coding DNA: TGTGCCAGCAGCTTACGGGGAAACACTGAAGCTTTCTTT. It yields the protein CASSLRGNTEAFF.

The rearrangement uses TRBV4-1 and TRBJ1-2; no reliable D call. The germline gives CDR1 MGHRA, CDR2 YSYEKL. The CDR3 sequence is 14 residues long. Trimming pared 0 bases from V and 5 bases from J, leaving 10 bases between. The CDR3 loop is CASSQDLSFYGYTF. CDR3 bases: TGCGCCAGCAGCCAAGATTTGTCATTTTATGGCTACACCTTC.

The V gene is TRBV12-5, the J gene TRBJ2-1, with 10 nucleotides matching TRBD2. Germline V gene sequence: CDR1 LGHNT, CDR2 FRNRAP. V was clipped by 5 bases and J by 6 bases; unmatched bases: 7. CDR3 length: 15 amino acids. The CDR3 loop is CASGLRTSGPNEQFF. The CDR3, as DNA: TGTGCTAGTGGTCTTCGGACTAGCGGTCCCAATGAGCAGTTCTTC.

This chain connects TRBV5-1 to TRBJ1-5; D remains ambiguous. Germline V gives CDR1 SGHRS, CDR2 YFSETQ. This CDR3 has 14 residues. The ends were cut back, 4 bases at V and 3 bases at J, with 11 bases in the middle. The CDR3 reads CASSPDGPNQPQHF. The CDR3 bases are TGCGCCAGCAGCCCGGACGGTCCCAATCAGCCCCAGCATTTT.

Worth noting for this clone: One junction end does not reproduce the germline sequence, and a read error may be involved. V gene TRBV3-1 (or the pseudogene TRBV3-2) combines with J gene TRBJ2-4, with 8 bases fitting TRBD2. Germline V gene lookup returns CDR1 LGHDT and CDR2 YNNKEL (reference sequence). This CDR3 has 19 residues. The CDR3 is CARSPWGGAGGLAKNIQYF. CDR3 DNA: TGTGCCCGCAGCCCCTGGGGGGGGGCGGGGGGTTTAGCCAAAAACATTCAGTACTTC.

The table lists this clone with many counts. The genes are TRBV5-8 and TRBJ1-2; TRBD1 matches at 11 bases. Looked up from germline, CDR1 is SGHTS and CDR2 is YDEGEE. V lost 2 bases and J lost 8; bases outside the gene matches: 5. The CDR3 loop spans 14 amino acids. The CDR3 protein is CASSFPDRGLGYTF. The DNA of the CDR3 is TGTGCCAGCAGCTTCCCGGACAGGGGGCTCGGCTACACCTTC. Full variable domain (remainder filled in from reference TRBV5-8 and TRBJ1-2): EAGVTQSPTHLIKTRGQQATLRCSPISGHTSVYWYQQALGLGLQFLLWYDEGEERNRGNFPPRFSGRQFPNYSSELNVNALELEDSALYLCASSFPDRGLGYTFGSGTRLTVV.

The rearrangement joins TRBV5-1 to TRBJ2-3; D possibly uses TRBD1 or TRBD2 (5 bases each). V dropped 7 bases and J dropped 3 bases, with 12 bases sitting between them. The CDR3 spans 13 residues. Germline V gives CDR1 SGHRS, CDR2 YFSETQ. The CDR3 sequence: CASSEGLTDTQYF. The CDR3 region has the DNA TGCGCCAGCTCCGAGGGGCTAACAGATACGCAGTATTTT.

This chain connects TRBV20-1 to TRBJ1-1; a weak D match, TRBD1 (5 bases). Looked up from germline, CDR1 is DFQATT and CDR2 is SNEGSKA (reference sequence). The CDR3 length is 15 residues. V dropped 3 bases and J dropped 1 base, with 15 bases sitting between them. CDR3 DNA sequence: TGCAGTGCTAGTAGTAGGGGACTTGGGAACACTGAAGCTTTCTTT. Translation gives CSASSRGLGNTEAFF.

The chain couples TRBV2 to TRBJ2-7; D is perhaps TRBD1 (5 bases). Germline values: CDR1 SNHLY, CDR2 FYNNEI. CDR3 length equals 13 residues. Trimming left V 7 bases short and J 3 bases short, with 13 bases between. CDR3 nucleotide sequence: TGTGCCAGCATGGCAGGGTTCGGCTACGAGCAGTACTTC. Translating gives CASMAGFGYEQYF. The full variable domain, with the rest looked up from reference TRBV2 and TRBJ2-7, is EPEVTQTPSHQVTQMGQEVILRCVPISNHLYFYWYRQILGQKVEFLVSFYNNEISEKSEIFDDQFSVERPDGSNFTLKIRSTKLEDSAMYFCASMAGFGYEQYFGPGTRLTVT.

This clone was counted once. The chain links TRBV20-1 to TRBJ1-6; 8 bases are shared with TRBD1. Trimming cost V 3 bases and J 0 bases; bases outside gene matches: 10. This CDR3 comprises 18 residues. CDR1 DFQATT and CDR2 SNEGSKA come from the germline V gene (reference sequence). The CDR3 nucleotides are TGCAGTGCTAGTCAGCGGGGGGACAGGAGCTCCTATAATTCACCCCTCCACTTT. Encoded protein: CSASQRGDRSSYNSPLHF.

The chain uses TRBV4-1 and TRBJ1-2; TRBD1 is a possible D gene (5 bases). The CDR3 contains 15 residues. The V gene's germline CDR1 is MGHRA and CDR2 YSYEKL. The V end was cut by 4 bases, the J end by 4 bases, with 16 bases between. CDR3 in DNA: TGCGCCAGCAGCCCCCGGCAGGGAGCGAGCTATGGCTACACCTTC. Residues: CASSPRQGASYGYTF.

The chain links TRBV2 to TRBJ2-2; D gene unclear. From germline, CDR1 is SNHLY and CDR2 FYNNEI. V was shortened by 7 bases and J by 4 bases, with 7 bases between the two germline ends. CDR3 size: 12 residues. CDR3 sequence: CASTGPTGELFF. The CDR3 nucleotides are TGTGCCAGCACCGGCCCCACCGGGGAGCTGTTTTTT.

The rearrangement links TRBV2 to TRBJ2-3; no reliable D call. The V end lost 4 bases, the J end lost 0 bases, and 5 bases lay between the germline ends. The germline CDR1 and CDR2 sequences are SNHLY and FYNNEI. This CDR3 comprises 13 residues. This CDR3 is CASSAVSTDTQYF. The CDR3 DNA follows: TGTGCCAGCAGTGCGGTCAGCACAGATACGCAGTATTTT.

This chain connects TRBV5-1 to TRBJ2-1, with a possible D match to TRBD1 (6 bases). This CDR3 contains 13 residues. Trimming took 2 bases from V and 6 from J, leaving 9 bases between them. Germline CDR1 and CDR2: SGHRS and YFSETQ. CDR3 region: CASSLQGGNEQFF. The CDR3 DNA sequence: TGCGCCAGCAGCTTACAAGGGGGCAATGAGCAGTTCTTC.

The V gene is TRBV2, the J gene TRBJ1-2; possibly TRBD1 for D (5 bases). The germline CDR1 and CDR2 sequences are SNHLY and FYNNEI. V lost 3 bases, J lost 7 bases, and 12 bases lay in between. This CDR3 is built from 13 residues. The DNA of the CDR3 is TGTGCCAGCAGTGATCCCCGACAGACTGGCTACACCTTC. Translating it yields CASSDPRQTGYTF.

This chain connects TRBV2 to TRBJ2-1, with 10 nucleotides matching TRBD2. In germline, CDR1 is SNHLY, CDR2 FYNNEI. Germline trimming cut 6 bases from V and 4 bases from J; bases unmatched to any gene: 3. The CDR3 spans 14 residues. The CDR3 DNA follows: TGTGCCAGCAGGGAGCGGGGGGGTTACAATGAGCAGTTCTTC. It is translated as CASRERGGYNEQFF.

DNA for the CDR3: TGTGCCAGTAGCTCCCGGGACCCCGGGGATGAAAAACTGTTTTTT. Amino acid sequence: CASSSRDPGDEKLFF. The V gene is TRBV19, the J gene TRBJ1-4, with D perhaps TRBD1 (5 bases). The germline V gene encodes CDR1 LNHDA and CDR2 SQIVND (reference sequence). V lost 6 bases, J lost 6 bases, and 17 bases lay in between. This CDR3 has 15 amino acids.

The chain recombines TRBV9 with TRBJ1-2, with D unresolved. The CDR3 is 14 amino acids. Between the trimmed V and J ends, which lost 1 base and 6 bases, there was a span of 13 bases. Germline assignment: CDR1 SGDLS and CDR2 YYNGEE. This CDR3 reads CASSVTGNAHGYTF. The CDR3 nucleotides read TGTGCCAGCAGCGTAACGGGCAATGCCCATGGCTACACCTTC.

This chain connects TRBV25-1 to TRBJ1-2; D is unclear. The CDR3 is 15 residues long. Germline V lookup: CDR1 MGHDK, CDR2 SYGVNS. Trimming stripped 1 base from V and 6 bases from J, with 15 bases between. The CDR3 loop reads CASSEFTSVGNGYTF. CDR3 sequence (DNA): TGTGCCAGCAGTGAATTCACCTCGGTGGGGAATGGCTACACCTTC.

The rearrangement joins TRBV9 to TRBJ1-3, with 9 bases fitting TRBD1. The length of the CDR3 is 14 residues. Looked up from germline, CDR1 is SGDLS and CDR2 is YYNGEE. The J segment lost 8 bases and the V segment lost 0 bases, leaving 3 bases of the junction unmatched. The CDR3: CASSVETGGHTIYF. The CDR3 nucleotides read TGTGCCAGCAGCGTAGAGACAGGGGGGCACACCATATATTTT.

The chain carries TRBV5-6 and TRBJ2-3; 8 bases map to TRBD2. The germline V gene encodes CDR1 SGHDT and CDR2 YYEEEE. V lost 0 bases to trimming and J lost 7 bases; unmatched junction nucleotides: 7. The CDR3 length is 15 residues. The CDR3 here is CASSLEPGGPYTQYF. In DNA, the CDR3 is TGTGCCAGCAGCTTGGAGCCGGGGGGGCCGTATACGCAGTATTTT. Full variable domain (outside the CDR3, taken from reference TRBV5-6 and TRBJ2-3): DAGVTQSPTHLIKTRGQQVTLRCSPKSGHDTVSWYQQALGQGPQFIFQYYEEEERQRGNFPDRFSGHQFPNYSSELNVNALLLGDSALYLCASSLEPGGPYTQYFGPGTRLTVL.

V and J are TRBV4-2 and TRBJ1-1; D is uncertain. The CDR3 contains 13 residues. The germline V and J ends were trimmed by 0 bases and 12 bases, with 14 bases remaining between them. From germline, CDR1 is LGHNA and CDR2 YNFKEQ. CDR3: CASSQDGVERTFF. The CDR3 nucleotides are TGTGCCAGCAGCCAAGATGGTGTCGAGAGAACTTTCTTT.

This chain uses TRBV6-6 with TRBJ1-1; 7 positions agree with TRBD1. V lost 6 bases to trimming and J lost 12 bases; unmatched junction nucleotides: 7. CDR3 length equals 11 residues. Per the germline V gene, CDR1 is MNHNY and CDR2 is SVGAGI (reference sequence). CDR3 sequence reads: CASSPYRGTFF. The CDR3 DNA sequence: TGTGCCAGCAGCCCTTACAGGGGAACTTTCTTT.

The chain uses TRBV3-1 (or the pseudogene TRBV3-2) and TRBJ1-1; D is unresolved. V was shortened by 3 bases and J by 7 bases, with 6 bases between the two germline ends. Germline V CDR1 and CDR2: LGHDT, YNNKEL (reference sequence). The CDR3 loop spans 11 amino acids. Here the CDR3 reads CASSHLGEAFF. The CDR3 DNA sequence: TGTGCCAGCAGCCACCTGGGTGAAGCTTTCTTT.

V is TRBV5-1 and J is TRBJ1-3, with TRBD1 as a possible D gene (5 bases). The CDR3 has 17 amino acids. Germline values: CDR1 SGHRS, CDR2 YFSETQ. Trimming left V 1 base short and J 0 bases short, with 14 bases between. CDR3 DNA sequence: TGCGCCAGCAGCTTGATAGGGACGGTGGACTCTGGAAACACCATATATTTT. The encoded protein is CASSLIGTVDSGNTIYF.

The V and J genes are TRBV12-3 or TRBV12-4 and TRBJ2-1; unclear D gene. The ends were cut back, 8 bases at V and 6 bases at J, with 8 bases in the middle. CDR3 size: 11 residues. The CDR3 region has the DNA TGTGCCAGCTCGAAGTTCAATGAGCAGTTCTTC. It yields the protein CASSKFNEQFF.

The genes are TRBV5-1 and TRBJ1-1; weak D call: TRBD1 (6 bases). V lost 0 bases, J lost 4 bases, and 13 bases lay in between. This CDR3 has 15 residues. Germline V gives CDR1 SGHRS, CDR2 YFSETQ. CDR3 sequence: CASSLEPGGATEAFF. CDR3 DNA sequence: TGCGCCAGCAGCTTGGAGCCCGGGGGGGCCACTGAAGCTTTCTTT.

The rearrangement uses TRBV21-1 and TRBJ1-2. TRBV21-1 is a pseudogene. The CDR3 is 15 amino acids. The CDR3 region is CASREGRGSNYGYTF. For the CDR3, the DNA is TGTGCCAGCAGGGAGGGGAGGGGCTCTAACTATGGCTACACCTTC.